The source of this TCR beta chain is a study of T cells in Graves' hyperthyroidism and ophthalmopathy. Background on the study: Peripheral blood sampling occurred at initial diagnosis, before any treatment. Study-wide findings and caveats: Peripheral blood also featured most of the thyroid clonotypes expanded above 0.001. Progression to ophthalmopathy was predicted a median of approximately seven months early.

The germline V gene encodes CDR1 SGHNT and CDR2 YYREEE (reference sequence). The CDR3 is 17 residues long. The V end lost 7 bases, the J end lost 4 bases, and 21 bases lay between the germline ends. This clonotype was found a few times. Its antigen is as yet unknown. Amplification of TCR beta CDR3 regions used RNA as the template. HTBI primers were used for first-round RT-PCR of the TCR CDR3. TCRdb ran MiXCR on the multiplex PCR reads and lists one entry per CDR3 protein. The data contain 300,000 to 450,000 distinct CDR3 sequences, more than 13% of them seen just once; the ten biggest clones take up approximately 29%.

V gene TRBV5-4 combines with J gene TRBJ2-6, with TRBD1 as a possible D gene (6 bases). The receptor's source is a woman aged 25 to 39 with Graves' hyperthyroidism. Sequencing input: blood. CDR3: CASASGQTPGGANVLTF. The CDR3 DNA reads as TGTGCCAGCGCCTCGGGACAAACCCCGGGGGGGGCCAACGTCCTGACTTTC.